This is a list of T cell receptor beta chains from one sample in a study of blood T cell repertoires in COVID-19. Using immunoSEQ multiplex PCR, the repertoire was profiled, and TCRdb retains in-frame clones only, with some absent. The sample records around 59,000 clones, approximately 80% being singletons. Sample: peripheral blood. These receptors originate from an elderly woman with active or convalescent COVID-19. Each CDR3 is given with its conserved first and last residue. Each record gives: J gene, CDR3 length, D gene, clone size, V gene, CDR3 protein, CDR3 DNA. D genes are given only for firm matches. Size is stated for part of the rows, as once, few or many counts, or as a class when the clone is expanded.

>TRBJ2-5|16|TRBD1|NA|TRBV6-5
CASSYSWTGAGDSQYF
TGTGCCAGCAGTTACTCCTGGACAGGGGCGGGGGATAGCCAGTACTTC
>TRBJ1-2|15|TRBD1|NA|TRBV14
CASSLAGQGTYGYTF
TGTGCCAGCAGCCTCGCGGGACAGGGGACCTATGGCTACACCTTC
>TRBJ1-6|17|NA|NA|TRBV2
CASRRLRDGGYNSPLHF
TGTGCCAGCAGGCGCTTGAGGGATGGAGGCTATAATTCACCCCTCCACTTT
>TRBJ1-1|15|NA|NA|TRBV18
CASSPLGGVNTEAFF
TGTGCCAGCTCACCTCTCGGGGGGGTGAACACTGAAGCTTTCTTT
>TRBJ2-7|13|NA|NA|TRBV19
CASSTEGAYEQYF
TGTGCCAGTAGTACTGAAGGGGCCTACGAGCAGTACTTC
>TRBJ2-1|14|NA|NA|TRBV10-2
CASRAAQGSNEQFF
TGCGCCAGCCGCGCGGCGCAGGGAAGCAATGAGCAGTTCTTC
>TRBJ1-1|13|TRBD1|NA|TRBV5-1
CASSLGTGSEAFF
TGCGCCAGCAGCTTGGGGACAGGGAGTGAAGCTTTCTTT
>TRBJ1-2|14|TRBD1|NA|TRBV19
CASIATGVNYGYTF
TGTGCCAGTATTGCGACAGGGGTGAACTATGGCTACACCTTC
>TRBJ2-2|15|NA|NA|TRBV6-5
CATTPPGRGGGELFF
TGTGCCACCACCCCCCCCGGTCGAGGGGGCGGGGAGCTGTTTTTT
>TRBJ1-6|18|NA|NA|TRBV7-9
CASSFGQILSSYNSPLHF
TGTGCCAGCAGCTTTGGGCAGATCCTTAGCTCCTATAATTCACCCCTCCACTTT
>TRBJ1-1|16|NA|NA|TRBV19
CASSIDGRVGTSEAFF
TGTGCCAGTAGTATAGATGGCAGGGTGGGAACGTCTGAAGCTTTCTTT
>TRBJ2-7|14|NA|NA|TRBV3-1/TRBV3-2
CASSQAGVSNEQYF
TGTGCCAGCAGCCAGGCAGGGGTCTCTAACGAGCAGTACTTC
>TRBJ1-2|13|NA|once|TRBV6-1
CASSEASVVGYTF
TGTGCCAGCAGTGAAGCATCGGTTGTCGGCTACACCTTC
>TRBJ1-4|14|TRBD1|NA|TRBV2
CASSVGTGEQKLFF
TGTGCCAGCAGTGTTGGGACAGGGGAGCAAAAACTGTTTTTT
>TRBJ2-7|15|TRBD2|NA|TRBV5-4
CASSLTSGGIYEQYF
TGTGCCAGCAGCCTTACTAGCGGGGGAATTTACGAGCAGTACTTC
>TRBJ1-4|15|TRBD1|once|TRBV5-1
CASSLTGQGNEKLFF
TGCGCCAGCAGCTTGACAGGACAGGGTAATGAGAAACTGTTTTTT
>TRBJ1-6|15|NA|NA|TRBV4-1
CASSQAGGSNSPLHF
TGCGCCAGCAGCCAAGCGGGGGGAAGCAATTCACCCCTCCACTTT
>TRBJ1-5|13|NA|NA|TRBV6-6
CASSTTENQPQHF
TGTGCCAGCAGCACGACTGAGAATCAGCCCCAGCATTTT
>TRBJ1-2|14|NA|few|TRBV5-1
CASSLHGGGDGYTF
TGCGCCAGCAGCTTACATGGGGGAGGAGATGGCTACACCTTC
>TRBJ1-1|13|NA|few|TRBV10-3
CASNEGGDTEAFF
TGTGCCAGCAACGAGGGAGGGGACACTGAAGCTTTCTTT
>TRBJ2-3|15|NA|NA|TRBV5-1
CASSFQGSGADTQYF
TGCGCCAGCAGCTTCCAGGGGTCTGGGGCAGATACGCAGTATTTT
>TRBJ2-3|14|NA|once|TRBV19
CASRRDWSTDTQYF
TGTGCCAGTAGGAGGGACTGGAGCACAGATACGCAGTATTTT
>TRBJ2-1|14|NA|NA|TRBV7-2
CASSFNRLDYEQFF
TGTGCCAGCAGCTTTAACCGACTAGACTATGAGCAGTTCTTC
>TRBJ2-1|10|NA|NA|TRBV29-1
CSVGVNEQFF
TGCAGCGTCGGAGTTAATGAGCAGTTCTTC
>TRBJ1-1|13|NA|NA|TRBV12-3/TRBV12-4
CASSPQGNTEAFF
TGTGCCAGCAGTCCTCAGGGGAACACTGAAGCTTTCTTT
>TRBJ2-7|15|NA|NA|TRBV7-3
CASSLGAGASYEQYF
TGTGCCAGCAGCTTAGGGGCAGGGGCCTCCTACGAGCAGTACTTC
>TRBJ2-5|16|TRBD1|NA|TRBV5-1
CASSLQGAGWQETQYF
TGCGCCAGCAGCTTACAGGGGGCAGGATGGCAAGAGACCCAGTACTTC
>TRBJ1-1|13|NA|NA|TRBV19
CASSPPGGSEAFF
TGTGCCAGTAGCCCGCCGGGAGGGAGTGAAGCTTTCTTT
>TRBJ2-1|14|TRBD1|NA|TRBV19
CASSRGTGVNEQFF
TGTGCCAGTAGCCGGGGGACAGGGGTTAATGAGCAGTTCTTC
>TRBJ2-1|16|TRBD2|NA|TRBV5-6
CASSSQAGGAYNEQFF
TGTGCCAGCAGCTCCCAAGCGGGGGGGGCCTACAATGAGCAGTTCTTC
>TRBJ1-3|18|NA|NA|TRBV2
CASSERGSFTYSGNTIYF
TGTGCCAGCAGTGAGAGGGGGAGCTTCACTTACTCTGGAAACACCATATATTTT
>TRBJ2-7|15|NA|medium-sized|TRBV7-9
CASSFGDTNIYEQYF
TGTGCCAGCAGCTTTGGTGACACCAACATCTACGAGCAGTACTTC
>TRBJ1-2|16|NA|NA|TRBV23-1
CASSQSGGPGQRGYTF
TGCGCCAGCAGTCAGTCGGGGGGCCCAGGGCAGAGGGGCTACACCTTC
>TRBJ1-6|19|TRBD1|NA|TRBV7-2
CASSSRQGRESSYNSPLHF
TGTGCCAGCAGCTCTCGACAGGGGAGAGAGAGCTCCTATAATTCACCCCTCCACTTT
>TRBJ1-1|13|TRBD1|NA|TRBV28
CASGTEVRTEAFF
TGTGCCAGCGGGACAGAGGTCCGCACTGAAGCTTTCTTT
>TRBJ1-1|13|NA|once|TRBV9
CASSPPRNTEAFF
TGTGCCAGCAGCCCCCCGAGGAACACTGAAGCTTTCTTT